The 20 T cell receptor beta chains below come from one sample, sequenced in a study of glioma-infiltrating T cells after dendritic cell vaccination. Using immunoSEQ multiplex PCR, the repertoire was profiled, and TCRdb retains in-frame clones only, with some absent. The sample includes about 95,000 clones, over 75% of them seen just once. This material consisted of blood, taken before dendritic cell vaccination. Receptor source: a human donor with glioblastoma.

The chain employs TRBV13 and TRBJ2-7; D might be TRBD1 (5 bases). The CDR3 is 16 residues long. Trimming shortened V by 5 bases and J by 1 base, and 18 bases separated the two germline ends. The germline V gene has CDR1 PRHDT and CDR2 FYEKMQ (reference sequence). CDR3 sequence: CASSPLGQGLSYEQYF. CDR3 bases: TGTGCCAGCAGCCCACTCGGGCAGGGCCTATCCTACGAGCAGTACTTC.

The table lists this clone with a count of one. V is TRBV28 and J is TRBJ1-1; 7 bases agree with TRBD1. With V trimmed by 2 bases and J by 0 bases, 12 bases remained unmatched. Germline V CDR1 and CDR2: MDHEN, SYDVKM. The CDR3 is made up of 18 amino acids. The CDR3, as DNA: TGTGCCAGCAGTTTACCATCCACTGGGACAGCCATGAACACTGAAGCTTTCTTT. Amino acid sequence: CASSLPSTGTAMNTEAFF.

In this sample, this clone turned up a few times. CDR3 sequence reads: CASSLGQGVSYEQYF. The CDR3 DNA follows: TGCGCCAGCAGCTTGGGACAGGGGGTCTCCTACGAGCAGTACTTC. The chain is built from TRBV5-1 and TRBJ2-7; 9 bases agree with TRBD1. CDR3 length: 15 amino acids. The ends lost 0 bases at V and 0 bases at J; junction bases unmatched: 1. The germline gives CDR1 SGHRS, CDR2 YFSETQ.

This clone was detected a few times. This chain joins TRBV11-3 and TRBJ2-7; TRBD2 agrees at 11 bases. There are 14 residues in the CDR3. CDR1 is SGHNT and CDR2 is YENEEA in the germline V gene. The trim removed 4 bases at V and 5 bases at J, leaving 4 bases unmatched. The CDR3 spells CASSSRLAGNEQYF. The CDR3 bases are TGTGCCAGCAGCTCCCGACTAGCGGGAAACGAGCAGTACTTC. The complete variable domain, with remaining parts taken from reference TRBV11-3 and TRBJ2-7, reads EAGVVQSPRYKIIEKKQPVAFWCNPISGHNTLYWYLQNLGQGPELLIRYENEEAVDDSQLPKDRFSAERLKGVDSTLKIQPAELGDSAVYLCASSSRLAGNEQYFGPGTRLTVT.

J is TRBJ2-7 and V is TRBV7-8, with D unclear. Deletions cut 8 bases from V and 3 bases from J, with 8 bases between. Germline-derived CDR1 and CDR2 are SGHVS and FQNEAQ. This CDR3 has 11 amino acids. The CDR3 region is CASSLYYEQYF. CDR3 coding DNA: TGTGCCAGCTCCCTGTACTACGAGCAGTACTTC.

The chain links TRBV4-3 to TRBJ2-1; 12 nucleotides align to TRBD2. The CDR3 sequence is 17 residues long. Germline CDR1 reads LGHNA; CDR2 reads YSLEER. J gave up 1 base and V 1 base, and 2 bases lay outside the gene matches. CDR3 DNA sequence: TGCGCCAGCAGCCAAGGGACTAGCGGGATATCCTACAATGAGCAGTTCTTC. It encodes CASSQGTSGISYNEQFF.

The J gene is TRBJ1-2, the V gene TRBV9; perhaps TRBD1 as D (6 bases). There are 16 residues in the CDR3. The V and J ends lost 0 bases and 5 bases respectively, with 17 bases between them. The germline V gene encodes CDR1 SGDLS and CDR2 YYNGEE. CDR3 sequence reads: CASSVDPDSKWYGYTF. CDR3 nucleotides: TGTGCCAGCAGCGTAGACCCGGACAGTAAATGGTATGGCTACACCTTC.

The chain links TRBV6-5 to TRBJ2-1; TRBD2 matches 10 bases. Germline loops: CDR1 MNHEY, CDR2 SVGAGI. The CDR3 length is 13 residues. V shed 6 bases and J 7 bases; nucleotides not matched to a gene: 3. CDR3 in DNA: TGTGCCAGCAGCCCGGGACTAGCGAATGAGCAGTTCTTC. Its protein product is CASSPGLANEQFF.

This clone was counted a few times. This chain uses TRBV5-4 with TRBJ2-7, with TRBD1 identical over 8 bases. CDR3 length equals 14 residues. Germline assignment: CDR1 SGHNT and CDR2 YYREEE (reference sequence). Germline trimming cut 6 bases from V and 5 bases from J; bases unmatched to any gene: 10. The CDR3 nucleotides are TGTGCCAGCACCTCTGGACAGGGACTCGACGAGCAGTACTTC. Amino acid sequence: CASTSGQGLDEQYF.

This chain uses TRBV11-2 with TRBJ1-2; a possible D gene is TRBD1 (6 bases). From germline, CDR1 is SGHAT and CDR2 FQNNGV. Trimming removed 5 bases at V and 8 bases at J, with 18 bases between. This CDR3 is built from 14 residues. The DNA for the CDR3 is TGTGCCAGCAGCCTACAGGGTGCGCTTGGCGGCTACACCTTC. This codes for CASSLQGALGGYTF.

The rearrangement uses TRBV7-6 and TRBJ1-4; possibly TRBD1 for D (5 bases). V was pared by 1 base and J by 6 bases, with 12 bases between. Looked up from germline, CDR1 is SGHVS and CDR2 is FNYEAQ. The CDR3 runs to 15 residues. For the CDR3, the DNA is TGTGCCAGCAGCTTAGTCGTCGGGGGTGATGAAAAACTGTTTTTT. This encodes CASSLVVGGDEKLFF. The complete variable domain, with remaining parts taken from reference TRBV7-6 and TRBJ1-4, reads GAGVSQSPRYKVTKRGQDVALRCDPISGHVSLYWYRQALGQGPEFLTYFNYEAQQDKSGLPNDRFSAERPEGSISTLTIQRTEQRDSAMYRCASSLVVGGDEKLFFGSGTQLSVL.

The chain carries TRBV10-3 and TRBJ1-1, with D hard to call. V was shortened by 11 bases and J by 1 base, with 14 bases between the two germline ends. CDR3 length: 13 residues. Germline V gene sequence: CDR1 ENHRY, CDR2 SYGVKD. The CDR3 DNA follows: TGTGCCTCCTCCGGAGAGGGGAACACTGAAGCTTTCTTT. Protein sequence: CASSGEGNTEAFF.

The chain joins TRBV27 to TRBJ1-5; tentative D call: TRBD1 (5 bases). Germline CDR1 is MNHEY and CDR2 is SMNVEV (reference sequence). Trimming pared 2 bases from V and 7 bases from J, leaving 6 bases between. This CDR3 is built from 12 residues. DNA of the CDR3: TGTGCCAGCAGTTTACGGGGGCAGCCCCAGCATTTT. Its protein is CASSLRGQPQHF.

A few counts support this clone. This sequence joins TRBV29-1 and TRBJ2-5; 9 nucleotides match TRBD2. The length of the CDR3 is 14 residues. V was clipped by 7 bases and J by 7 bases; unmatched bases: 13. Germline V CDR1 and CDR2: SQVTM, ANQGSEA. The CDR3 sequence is CSAATSGGTGTQYF. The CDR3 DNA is TGCAGCGCAGCGACTAGCGGTGGAACTGGGACCCAGTACTTC.

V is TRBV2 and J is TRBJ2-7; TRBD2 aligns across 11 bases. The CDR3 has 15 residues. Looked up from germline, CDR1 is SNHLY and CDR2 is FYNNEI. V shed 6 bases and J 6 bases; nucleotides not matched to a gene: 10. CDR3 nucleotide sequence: TGTGCCAGCAGGCCAACTAGCGGGGGCCCCGGCGAGCAGTACTTC. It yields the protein CASRPTSGGPGEQYF. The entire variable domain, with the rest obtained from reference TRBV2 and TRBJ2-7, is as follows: EPEVTQTPSHQVTQMGQEVILRCVPISNHLYFYWYRQILGQKVEFLVSFYNNEISEKSEIFDDQFSVERPDGSNFTLKIRSTKLEDSAMYFCASRPTSGGPGEQYFGPGTRLTVT.

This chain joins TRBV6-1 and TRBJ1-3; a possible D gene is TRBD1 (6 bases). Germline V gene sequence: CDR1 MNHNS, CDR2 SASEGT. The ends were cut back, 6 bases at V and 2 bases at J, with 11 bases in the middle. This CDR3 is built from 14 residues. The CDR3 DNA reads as TGTGCCAGCAGCTTAGGGGGAACTGGAAACACCATATATTTT. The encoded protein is CASSLGGTGNTIYF.

CDR3 amino acids: CASSRAGGDEKLFF. The CDR3 DNA reads TGCGCCAGCAGCCGCGCGGGGGGGGATGAAAAACTGTTTTTT. This chain joins TRBV5-1 and TRBJ1-4, with D maybe TRBD1 (5 bases). This CDR3 spans 14 amino acids. In germline, CDR1 is SGHRS, CDR2 YFSETQ. The germline V and J ends were trimmed by 4 bases and 6 bases, with 13 bases remaining between them.

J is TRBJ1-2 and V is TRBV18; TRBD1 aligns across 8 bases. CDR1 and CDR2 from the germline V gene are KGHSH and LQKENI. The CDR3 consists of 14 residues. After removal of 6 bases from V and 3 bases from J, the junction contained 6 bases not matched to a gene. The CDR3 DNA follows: TGTGCCAGCTCGTCGGACAGGGACGACTATGGCTACACCTTC. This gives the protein CASSSDRDDYGYTF.

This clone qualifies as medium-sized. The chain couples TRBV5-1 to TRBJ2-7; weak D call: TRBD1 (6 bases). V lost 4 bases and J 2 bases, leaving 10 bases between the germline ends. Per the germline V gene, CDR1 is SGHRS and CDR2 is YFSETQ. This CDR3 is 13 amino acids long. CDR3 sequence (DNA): TGCGCCAGCAGCCAAGGGACAACCTACGAGCAGTACTTC. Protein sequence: CASSQGTTYEQYF.

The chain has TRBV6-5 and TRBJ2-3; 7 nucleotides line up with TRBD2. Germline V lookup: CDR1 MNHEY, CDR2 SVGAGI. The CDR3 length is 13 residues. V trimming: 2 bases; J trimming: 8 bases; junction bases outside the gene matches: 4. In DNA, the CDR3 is TGTGCCAGCAGTTACCCGGGAGGCCTTACGCAGTATTTT. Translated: CASSYPGGLTQYF.